This passage covers 15 T cell receptor beta chains from one sample sequenced in a study of cytomegalovirus exposure and HLA in healthy donors. PCR amplification relied on 60 Vbeta primers (plus 13 Jbeta primers). Assay used: immunoSEQ multiplex PCR; TCRdb lists only in-frame clones, some missing. The data show some 120,000 clones, 79% seen once. Sample: PBMCs. These TCRs come from a man between 18 and 35 years old in good health and CMV-seronegative.

CDR3 protein: CAWSVGSGSYNEQFF. CDR3 sequence (DNA): TGTGCCTGGAGTGTGGGTAGCGGCTCCTACAATGAGCAGTTCTTC. The rearrangement uses TRBV30 and TRBJ2-1, with TRBD2 as a possible D gene (6 bases). V lost 0 bases and J 0 bases, leaving 9 bases between the germline ends. There are 15 residues in the CDR3. CDR1 GTSNPN and CDR2 SVGIG come from the germline V gene (reference sequence).

The CDR3 region is CASTAGGNQPQHF. The DNA for the CDR3 is TGTGCCAGCACGGCGGGGGGCAATCAGCCCCAGCATTTT. This rearrangement joins TRBV19 to TRBJ1-5; D is perhaps TRBD1 (5 bases). V gave up 9 bases and J gave up 2 bases, with 11 bases separating them. The CDR3 totals 13 residues. Germline V CDR1 and CDR2: LNHDA, SQIVND (reference sequence).

CDR3 residues: CASSLGAGGAETQYF. CDR3 in DNA: TGCGCCAGCAGCTTGGGAGCGGGAGGGGCGGAGACCCAGTACTTC. The genes are TRBV5-1 and TRBJ2-5, with TRBD2 identical over 10 bases. The CDR3 has 15 amino acids. V shed 0 bases and J 5 bases; nucleotides not matched to a gene: 4. Germline lookup yields CDR1 SGHRS and CDR2 YFSETQ.

The rearrangement joins TRBV10-1 to TRBJ2-3, with TRBD2 as a possible D gene (5 bases). Germline lookup yields CDR1 WNHNN and CDR2 SYGVQD (reference sequence). This CDR3 spans 14 amino acids. Trimming stripped 0 bases from V and 7 bases from J, with 11 bases between. CDR3 sequence reads: CASSESIALNTQYF. CDR3 nucleotide sequence: TGCGCCAGCAGTGAGTCAATAGCGCTGAATACGCAGTATTTT.

The gene calls are TRBV5-1 and TRBJ2-1; D is uncertain. The CDR3 length is 16 residues. V was cut by 0 bases and J by 4 bases, with 14 bases left in between. The germline V gene has CDR1 SGHRS and CDR2 YFSETQ. The DNA of the CDR3 is TGCGCCAGCAGCTTGGGTTCGGAACAGAGATACAATGAGCAGTTCTTC. It specifies CASSLGSEQRYNEQFF.

This clone was seen once. The rearrangement uses TRBV2 and TRBJ2-3, with TRBD2 matching over 7 bases. The CDR3 sequence is 15 residues long. Germline CDR1 reads SNHLY; CDR2 reads FYNNEI. The ends lost 6 bases at V and 0 bases at J; junction bases unmatched: 6. CDR3 amino acids: CASRGRRGSTDTQYF. The CDR3, as DNA: TGTGCCAGCAGGGGGCGGCGGGGGAGCACAGATACGCAGTATTTT.

This clone showed up just a few times. The V gene is TRBV7-2, the J gene TRBJ1-2; TRBD1 matches 7 bases. Looked up from germline, CDR1 is SGHTA and CDR2 is FQGNSA. The CDR3 loop spans 17 amino acids. Unmatched junction bases numbered 11, after V lost 4 bases and J lost 0 bases. CDR3 amino acids: CASSSPGTEKTNYGYTF. The CDR3 DNA sequence: TGTGCCAGCAGCTCCCCCGGGACAGAAAAAACTAACTATGGCTACACCTTC.

The V and J genes are TRBV15 and TRBJ2-1; 9 nucleotides line up with TRBD2. The CDR3 is made up of 16 amino acids. Germline loops: CDR1 LNHNV, CDR2 YYDKDF (reference sequence). Losses at the gene ends were 7 bases for V and 4 bases for J; bases not matched to a gene: 11. For the CDR3, the DNA is TGTGCCACCACCGCTATGCGGGAGGGCTCTTACAATGAGCAGTTCTTC. Protein product: CATTAMREGSYNEQFF.

The V gene is TRBV25-1, the J gene TRBJ1-1; D is unclear. V was cut by 5 bases and J by 0 bases, with 13 bases left in between. The germline V gene encodes CDR1 MGHDK and CDR2 SYGVNS. This CDR3 is 15 amino acids long. This CDR3 reads CASSTLGKMNTEAFF. The CDR3 nucleotides are TGTGCCAGCAGTACGTTGGGCAAAATGAACACTGAAGCTTTCTTT.

V gene TRBV13 combines with J gene TRBJ2-5; 8 nucleotides align to TRBD1. Judging by the DNA end, TRBJ2-7 fits better; the J call may be wrong. The CDR3 runs 14 residues. Germline V gene sequence: CDR1 PRHDT, CDR2 FYEKMQ (reference sequence). CDR3 residues: CASSLGRGLHEQYF. Here the CDR3 DNA reads TGTGCCAGCAGCTTAGGCAGGGGGCTCCACGAGCAGTACTTC.

The rearrangement joins TRBV10-1 to TRBJ2-1, with 9 bases fitting TRBD2. V shed 0 bases and J 3 bases; nucleotides not matched to a gene: 3. The CDR3 is 16 residues long. Per germline, CDR1 WNHNN and CDR2 SYGVQD (reference sequence). DNA for the CDR3: TGCGCCAGCAGTGAGTCGAAAGCGGGAGGCTACAATGAGCAGTTCTTC. As protein: CASSESKAGGYNEQFF.

This chain uses TRBV7-3 with TRBJ1-1; 7 nucleotides line up with TRBD1. Germline V gene lookup returns CDR1 SGHTA and CDR2 FQGTGA. The junction had 4 bases not matched to a gene; V was cut back by 5 bases and J by 4 bases. The CDR3 runs 13 residues. The CDR3 loop is CASSQTGFTEAFF. The CDR3 nucleotides read TGTGCCAGCAGCCAGACAGGGTTCACTGAAGCTTTCTTT.

The gene calls are TRBV23-1 and TRBJ1-5, with 10 bases fitting TRBD1. TRBV23-1 is filed as an ORF, its function uncertain. The CDR3 sequence is 15 residues long. J lost 7 bases, V lost 4 bases, and 7 bases had no gene match. The CDR3 spells CASSPRTGGRQPQHF. In DNA, the CDR3 is TGCGCCAGCAGTCCCCGGACAGGGGGGAGACAGCCCCAGCATTTT.

In its sample, this clone was seen a few times. The genes are TRBV5-1 and TRBJ2-7, with 10 bases aligning to TRBD2. Germline trimming cut 0 bases from V and 7 bases from J; bases unmatched to any gene: 7. The CDR3 spans 15 residues. From germline, CDR1 is SGHRS and CDR2 YFSETQ. The CDR3 DNA is TGCGCCAGCAGCTTGGGTCTAGCGGGAGCCACGGAGCAGTACGTC. Protein: CASSLGLAGATEQYV.

This clone is medium-sized within its sample. The rearrangement links TRBV6-1 to TRBJ1-6, with TRBD1 matching 9 bases. After removal of 5 bases from V and 9 bases from J, the junction contained 11 bases not matched to a gene. CDR3 length: 16 amino acids. Per the germline V gene, CDR1 is MNHNS and CDR2 is SASEGT. The CDR3 DNA follows: TGTGCCAGCAGTAAAGGGGACAGGGCGTCCGGTTCACCCCTCCACTTT. Amino acid sequence: CASSKGDRASGSPLHF.